The 32 T cell receptor beta chains given below trace back to one sample, sequenced in a study of T-cell reconstitution after alpha-beta-depleted transplantation in children. As it was prepared, the TCRbeta library received unique molecular identifiers. Via MiXCR, TCRdb re-called the PCR reads, giving one row per CDR3 protein. The repertoire holds over 100,000 distinct CDR3 sequences, about 5.6% seen once, with around 5.6% in the top ten. This material consisted of PBMCs, mostly from graft donor cells, taken 60 days after TCRalphabeta/CD19-depleted stem cell transplant. All receptors come from a female patient under 10 years old who had a stem cell transplant for Fanconi anemia, so the T cells may come from the graft donor.

This clonotype appeared many times. The V and J genes are TRBV7-9 and TRBJ1-3; 7 nucleotides align to TRBD1. This CDR3 comprises 17 residues. CDR1 and CDR2 from the germline V gene are SEHNR and FQNEAQ (reference sequence). V was pared by 6 bases and J by 0 bases, with 11 bases of the junction left unmatched. DNA of the CDR3: TGTGCCAGCAGAGTAATGGACAGGCGGATCTCTGGAAACACCATATATTTT. It translates to CASRVMDRRISGNTIYF.

This clonotype was observed at least ten times. The gene calls are TRBV5-1 and TRBJ1-1; 12 nucleotides agree with TRBD1. V lost 4 bases, J lost 0 bases, and 7 bases stayed unmatched. The CDR3 extends over 17 amino acids. Germline V gene data show CDR1 as SGHRS and CDR2 as YFSETQ. The CDR3 sequence: CASSTSGTGGLNTEAFF. The DNA of the CDR3 is TGCGCCAGCAGCACCTCCGGGACAGGGGGCCTGAACACTGAAGCTTTCTTT.

In its sample, this clonotype was seen many times. V is TRBV29-1 and J is TRBJ2-3; 8 bases fit TRBD2. The V gene's germline CDR1 is SQVTM and CDR2 ANQGSEA. This CDR3 is 14 amino acids long. Losses at the gene ends were 8 bases for V and 4 bases for J; bases not matched to a gene: 11. CDR3 DNA: TGCAGCACACAAGAGGGGACTAGTTCAGATACGCAGTATTTT. Its translation is CSTQEGTSSDTQYF.

At least ten counts were recorded for this clonotype. The chain has TRBV13 and TRBJ2-7, with D possibly being TRBD1 or TRBD2 (6 bases each). The CDR3 totals 14 residues. V was clipped by 5 bases and J by 5 bases, with 16 bases between them. Germline assignment: CDR1 PRHDT and CDR2 FYEKMQ (reference sequence). The CDR3 reads CASSTRGALNEQYF. In nucleotides, the CDR3 is TGTGCCAGCAGCACTAGGGGGGCCCTCAACGAGCAGTACTTC.

This clonotype was seen many times. The chain uses TRBV7-2 and TRBJ2-1, with 10 bases aligning to TRBD1. From germline, CDR1 is SGHTA and CDR2 FQGNSA. CDR3 length: 15 residues. V shed 5 bases, J shed 4 bases, and the junction held 5 bases outside the gene matches. Written as DNA, the CDR3 is TGTGCCAGCAGCCCCGGGACAGGGGCGTACAATGAGCAGTTCTTC. Amino acid sequence: CASSPGTGAYNEQFF.

In its sample, this clonotype was seen many times. J is TRBJ2-3 and V is TRBV10-2, with 12 bases fitting TRBD2. Germline V gene sequence: CDR1 WSHSY, CDR2 SAAADI. This CDR3 has 16 amino acids. The J segment lost 0 bases and the V segment lost 2 bases, leaving 0 bases of the junction unmatched. CDR3 coding DNA: TGCGCCAGCAGTGAGACTAGCGGGAGGAGCACAGATACGCAGTATTTT. As protein: CASSETSGRSTDTQYF.

This chain connects TRBV2 to TRBJ2-7; the match to TRBD2 covers 8 bases. Losses at the gene ends were 8 bases for V and 3 bases for J; bases not matched to a gene: 9. The CDR3 consists of 14 residues. The germline CDR1 and CDR2 sequences are SNHLY and FYNNEI. This CDR3 is CASLGTRPLYEQYF. CDR3 sequence (DNA): TGTGCCAGCCTCGGGACTAGACCTCTCTACGAGCAGTACTTC. The whole variable domain, remainder taken from reference TRBV2 and TRBJ2-7, is EPEVTQTPSHQVTQMGQEVILRCVPISNHLYFYWYRQILGQKVEFLVSFYNNEISEKSEIFDDQFSVERPDGSNFTLKIRSTKLEDSAMYFCASLGTRPLYEQYFGPGTRLTVT.

This clonotype has a handful of counts. V is TRBV20-1 and J is TRBJ2-7; 7 bases align to TRBD2. With V trimmed by 4 bases and J by 0 bases, 9 bases remained unmatched. CDR1 and CDR2 from the germline V gene are DFQATT and SNEGSKA (reference sequence). The length of the CDR3 is 15 residues. CDR3 residues: CSATAGALASYEQYF. The CDR3 DNA follows: TGCAGTGCTACGGCGGGAGCCCTGGCCTCCTACGAGCAGTACTTC.

This clonotype was detected ten times or more. This chain uses TRBV4-2 with TRBJ2-1; weak D call: TRBD1 (6 bases). The V gene lost 0 bases and the J gene lost 7 bases, with 13 bases spanning the gap. In germline, CDR1 is LGHNA, CDR2 YNFKEQ. The CDR3 totals 15 residues. CDR3 loop: CASSQDRRDTNEQFF. CDR3 DNA sequence: TGTGCCAGCAGCCAAGATCGAAGGGACACAAATGAGCAGTTCTTC.

The V and J genes are TRBV10-3 and TRBJ2-7, with 12 bases matching TRBD2. Trimming removed 5 bases from V and 0 bases from J; junction bases left unmatched: 11. Germline assignment: CDR1 ENHRY and CDR2 SYGVKD. The CDR3 totals 18 residues. This CDR3 is CAISPTPGLAGASYEQYF. For the CDR3, the DNA is TGTGCCATCAGTCCAACCCCGGGACTAGCGGGCGCCTCCTACGAGCAGTACTTC.

The chain employs TRBV5-1 and TRBJ2-1; 13 positions match TRBD2. Looked up from germline, CDR1 is SGHRS and CDR2 is YFSETQ. This CDR3 spans 14 amino acids. V was pared by 2 bases and J by 8 bases, with 1 base of the junction left unmatched. In DNA, the CDR3 is TGCGCCAGCAGCTTACTAGCGGGGGGGCATGAGCAGTTCTTC. Encoded protein: CASSLLAGGHEQFF.

This clonotype showed up many times. The rearrangement joins TRBV2 to TRBJ2-5; unclear D gene. Germline CDR1 reads SNHLY; CDR2 reads FYNNEI. V gave up 4 bases and J gave up 2 bases, with 5 bases separating them. The CDR3 is 12 residues long. As DNA, the CDR3 is TGTGCCAGCAGTGCGGAACAAGAGACCCAGTACTTC. This gives the protein CASSAEQETQYF.

There are a few counts of this clonotype. The chain couples TRBV20-1 to TRBJ2-5; TRBD2 is a possible D gene (6 bases). Germline assignment: CDR1 DFQATT and CDR2 SNEGSKA (reference sequence). The CDR3 sequence is 15 residues long. Trimming took 0 bases from V and 2 from J, leaving 13 bases between them. CDR3 bases: TGCAGTGCTAGAGAGGGGGGTCTCGGGCAAGAGACCCAGTACTTC. Translated, it gives CSAREGGLGQETQYF.

This sequence joins TRBV7-2 and TRBJ2-7; 8 nucleotides align to TRBD1. The CDR3 has 17 amino acids. The V gene end was trimmed by 7 bases and the J gene end by 7 bases; junction bases not matched to a gene: 21. The germline V gene has CDR1 SGHTA and CDR2 FQGNSA. DNA of the CDR3: TGTGCCAGCACCCAAGAAGGTTTCTTGGGACAGGCGCTGGAGCAGTACTTC. Its protein is CASTQEGFLGQALEQYF.

This clonotype was seen repeatedly, ten times or more. The rearrangement links TRBV11-2 to TRBJ2-1; a possible D gene is TRBD1 (5 bases). The germline V gene encodes CDR1 SGHAT and CDR2 FQNNGV. V was pared by 2 bases and J by 2 bases, with 7 bases between. The length of the CDR3 is 14 residues. Here the CDR3 DNA reads TGTGCCAGCAGCTTATTGGACACCTACAATGAGCAGTTCTTC. This encodes CASSLLDTYNEQFF.

In its sample, this clonotype was seen many times. The V and J genes are TRBV5-1 and TRBJ1-2; the D is unclear. The V gene lost 5 bases and the J gene lost 4 bases, with 12 bases spanning the gap. The CDR3 contains 13 residues. The germline gives CDR1 SGHRS, CDR2 YFSETQ. CDR3 coding DNA: TGCGCCAGCAGTAACCGGGATTCCTATGGCTACACCTTC. The encoded protein is CASSNRDSYGYTF.

This clonotype was picked up many times. The rearrangement uses TRBV29-1 and TRBJ2-5; no definite D call. Trimming cost V 4 bases and J 4 bases, with 7 bases left between them. Germline lookup yields CDR1 SQVTM and CDR2 ANQGSEA. The CDR3 loop spans 11 amino acids. The chain's CDR3 is CSVASGETQYF. The CDR3, as DNA: TGCAGCGTTGCGAGTGGAGAGACCCAGTACTTC.

This clonotype came up many times. V and J are TRBV5-1 and TRBJ2-2; 9 bases align to TRBD1. CDR3 size: 16 residues. Germline V gene lookup returns CDR1 SGHRS and CDR2 YFSETQ. The J segment lost 1 base and the V segment lost 4 bases, leaving 5 bases of the junction unmatched. The CDR3 is CASSRDRVKNTGELFF. CDR3 in DNA: TGCGCCAGCAGCCGGGACAGGGTTAAGAACACCGGGGAGCTGTTTTTT.

The J gene is TRBJ2-3, the V gene TRBV7-9; no definite D call. The CDR3 contains 15 residues. From germline, CDR1 is SEHNR and CDR2 FQNEAQ (reference sequence). V shed 2 bases and J shed 4 bases, with 13 bases lying between them. The CDR3 region has the DNA TGTGCCAGCAGCTTACATATGGGGAAGGCAGATACGCAGTATTTT. Amino acids: CASSLHMGKADTQYF.

This clonotype was recorded at least ten times. This chain joins TRBV7-9 and TRBJ2-3; perhaps TRBD1 as D (6 bases). Germline CDR1 reads SEHNR; CDR2 reads FQNEAQ (reference sequence). CDR3 length: 16 residues. The V and J ends lost 1 base and 5 bases respectively, with 16 bases between them. The CDR3 DNA reads TGTGCCAGCAGCTTAGAAACAGGGTATCATGGAGATACGCAGTATTTT. The encoded protein is CASSLETGYHGDTQYF.

This clonotype was seen many times. Written as DNA, the CDR3 is TGCAGCGTTACCGCAGGGGGGTACTCCTACGAGCAGTACTTC. Protein product: CSVTAGGYSYEQYF. The rearrangement uses TRBV29-1 and TRBJ2-7; a possible D gene is TRBD1 (7 bases). V was shortened by 5 bases and J by 0 bases, with 14 bases between the two germline ends. The CDR3 sequence is 14 residues long. The germline V gene has CDR1 SQVTM and CDR2 ANQGSEA.

This clonotype was counted ten times or more. This rearrangement joins TRBV11-2 to TRBJ1-2, with a tentative D call TRBD1 (5 bases). This CDR3 region has 14 residues. Deletions cut 5 bases from V and 4 bases from J, with 14 bases between. Germline loops: CDR1 SGHAT, CDR2 FQNNGV. The CDR3, as DNA: TGTGCCAGCAGCCCGGACAATTCGCTCTATGGCTACACCTTC. This sequence encodes CASSPDNSLYGYTF.

This clonotype was counted ten times or more. In nucleotides, the CDR3 is TGCAGCGTTGCTGCGCGGAACACCGGGGAGCTGTTTTTT. Protein: CSVAARNTGELFF. The genes are TRBV29-1 and TRBJ2-2; D gene ambiguous. V dropped 4 bases and J dropped 1 base, with 7 bases sitting between them. The V gene's germline CDR1 is SQVTM and CDR2 ANQGSEA. CDR3 length equals 13 residues.

V is TRBV4-1 and J is TRBJ2-5, with a possible D match to TRBD1 (6 bases). The CDR3 contains 17 residues. Trimming left V 1 base short and J 1 base short, with 16 bases between. Germline V gene sequence: CDR1 MGHRA, CDR2 YSYEKL. The CDR3 region is CASSQGSNDRFQETQYF. The CDR3 nucleotides are TGCGCCAGCAGCCAAGGGTCAAACGACAGGTTCCAAGAGACCCAGTACTTC.

This clonotype was seen at least ten times. V usage is TRBV6-2 or TRBV6-3 and J usage is TRBJ2-4, with D unresolved. Germline V gene sequence: CDR1 MNHEY, CDR2 SVGEGT. This CDR3 has 14 amino acids. V lost 2 bases to trimming and J lost 0 bases, with 5 bases between them. The CDR3: CASSYDIAKNIQYF. The DNA of the CDR3 is TGTGCCAGCAGTTACGATATAGCCAAAAACATTCAGTACTTC.

This clonotype has a count of ten or more. The rearrangement uses TRBV28 and TRBJ2-2; 11 bases agree with TRBD1. J was trimmed by 5 bases and V by 4 bases; bases with no gene match: 3. The germline gives CDR1 MDHEN, CDR2 SYDVKM. The CDR3 runs 15 residues. CDR3 amino acids: CASSWGQGVTGELFF. CDR3 in DNA: TGTGCCAGCAGTTGGGGACAGGGGGTGACCGGGGAGCTGTTTTTT.

Ten or more counts support this clonotype. V and J are TRBV28 and TRBJ1-5; D possibly corresponds to TRBD1 (6 bases). Germline-derived CDR1 and CDR2 are MDHEN and SYDVKM. CDR3 length: 15 residues. Between the trimmed V and J ends, which lost 6 bases and 4 bases, there was a span of 16 bases. CDR3 sequence reads: CASSLLQGGNQPQHF. For the CDR3, the DNA is TGTGCCAGCAGCCTCCTACAAGGGGGTAATCAGCCCCAGCATTTT. The full variable domain, rest sourced from reference TRBV28 and TRBJ1-5, is DVKVTQSSRYLVKRTGEKVFLECVQDMDHENMFWYRQDPGLGLRLIYFSYDVKMKEKGDIPEGYSVSREKKERFSLILESASTNQTSMYLCASSLLQGGNQPQHFGDGTRLSIL.

The table lists this clonotype with many counts. The rearrangement links TRBV6-4 to TRBJ2-3; a weak D match, TRBD1 (6 bases). The CDR3 runs to 14 residues. V gave up 4 bases and J gave up 6 bases, with 14 bases separating them. Germline values: CDR1 MRHNA, CDR2 SNTAGT. CDR3 DNA sequence: TGTGCCAGCAGTGCGGCACCAGGGGTGGATACGCAGTATTTT. It translates to CASSAAPGVDTQYF.

The sample holds many counts of this clonotype. The rearrangement joins TRBV28 to TRBJ1-6, with 9 bases that match TRBD1. The CDR3 is 16 residues long. CDR1 and CDR2 from the germline V gene are MDHEN and SYDVKM. V lost 5 bases and J lost 4; bases outside the gene matches: 6. The CDR3 protein is CASSLGTGPYNSPLHF. The CDR3 region has the DNA TGTGCCAGCAGTCTGGGGACAGGGCCTTATAATTCACCCCTCCACTTT.

The chain carries TRBV30 and TRBJ2-7; either TRBD1 or TRBD2 may supply D (6 bases each). CDR1 is GTSNPN and CDR2 is SVGIG in the germline V gene (reference sequence). Trimming cost V 3 bases and J 4 bases, with 19 bases left between them. The CDR3 is 15 residues long. The CDR3 sequence is CAWRRTAGHPYEQYF. CDR3 nucleotide sequence: TGTGCCTGGAGGAGGACTGCGGGACATCCTTACGAGCAGTACTTC.

This clonotype has a count of ten or more. The V and J genes are TRBV7-2 and TRBJ2-7; 9 nucleotides align to TRBD2. The germline V gene has CDR1 SGHTA and CDR2 FQGNSA. The CDR3 has 15 residues. V was pared by 1 base and J by 4 bases, with 5 bases of the junction left unmatched. For the CDR3, the DNA is TGTGCCAGCAGCTTAGTGTCGCTAGCGGGGTACGAGCAGTACTTC. Its translation is CASSLVSLAGYEQYF. The full variable domain, rest sourced from reference TRBV7-2 and TRBJ2-7, is GAGVSQSPSNKVTEKGKDVELRCDPISGHTALYWYRQSLGQGLEFLIYFQGNSAPDKSGLPSDRFSAERTGGSVSTLTIQRTQQEDSAVYLCASSLVSLAGYEQYFGPGTRLTVT.

This clonotype was observed at least ten times. The rearrangement uses TRBV6-1 and TRBJ2-6; no clear D gene. This CDR3 is built from 14 residues. The germline gives CDR1 MNHNS, CDR2 SASEGT. The V gene lost 3 bases and the J gene lost 3 bases, with 6 bases spanning the gap. CDR3: CASSDDRGANVLTF. Here the CDR3 DNA reads TGTGCCAGCAGTGACGACCGTGGGGCCAACGTCCTGACTTTC.